This TCR beta chain came from a study of CD8 T cells in ankylosing spondylitis. Overall study results and limits: A TCR beta motif made of about 8 highly homologous variants seemed typical of ankylosing spondylitis blood. There was reportedly significant enrichment of clones that were disease-linked in matched ankylosing spondylitis synovial fluid.

Preparation of TCR beta libraries was done by quantitative 5'-RACE with molecular barcodes. TCRdb redid the calling of the 5' RACE reads with MiXCR, one entry per CDR3 protein. The sample has more than 300,000 distinct CDR3 sequences; around 10% are singletons. The CDR3 contains 17 residues. Trimming shortened V by 6 bases and J by 9 bases, and 30 bases separated the two germline ends. Germline V CDR1 and CDR2: DFQATT, SNEGSKA (reference sequence). This clonotype was seen ten or more times. Its target is not known. This receptor was taken from a female donor with ankylosing spondylitis or in good health (not recorded which). Sample: blood, either unsorted or a sorted T cell fraction (not recorded which). The V gene is TRBV20-1, the J gene TRBJ2-1; D is perhaps TRBD1 or TRBD2 (5 bases each). The CDR3 bases are TGCAGTGCGGCACCACCACTAGGACTCCCCGGGGCGGGTGAGCAGTTCTTC. Its translation is CSAAPPLGLPGAGEQFF.